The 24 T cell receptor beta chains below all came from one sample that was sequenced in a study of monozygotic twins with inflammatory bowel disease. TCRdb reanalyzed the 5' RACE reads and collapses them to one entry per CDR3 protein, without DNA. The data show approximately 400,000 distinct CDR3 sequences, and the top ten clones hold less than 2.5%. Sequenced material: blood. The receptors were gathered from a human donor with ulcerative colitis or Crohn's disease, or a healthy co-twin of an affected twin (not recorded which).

CDR3 protein: CASSLDSYNSPLHF. V and J are TRBV5-1 and TRBJ1-6. The CDR3 is made up of 14 amino acids. In germline, CDR1 is SGHRS, CDR2 YFSETQ.

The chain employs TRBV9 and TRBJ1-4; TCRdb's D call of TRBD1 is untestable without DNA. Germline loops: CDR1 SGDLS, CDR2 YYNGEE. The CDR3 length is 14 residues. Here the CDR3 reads CASSGDRGEEKLFF.

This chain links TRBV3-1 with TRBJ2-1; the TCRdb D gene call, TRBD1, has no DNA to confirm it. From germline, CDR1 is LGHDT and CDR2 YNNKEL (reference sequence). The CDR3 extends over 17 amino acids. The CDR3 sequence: CASSTRGGVRSYNEQFF.

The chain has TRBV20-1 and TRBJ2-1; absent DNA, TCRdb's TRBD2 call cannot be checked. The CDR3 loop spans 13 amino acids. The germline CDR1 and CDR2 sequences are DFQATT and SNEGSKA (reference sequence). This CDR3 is CSATLAGGHEQFF.

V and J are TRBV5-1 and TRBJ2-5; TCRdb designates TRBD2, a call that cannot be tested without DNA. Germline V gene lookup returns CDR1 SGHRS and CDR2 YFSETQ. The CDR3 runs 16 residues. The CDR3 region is CASSSSSGGPQETQYF.

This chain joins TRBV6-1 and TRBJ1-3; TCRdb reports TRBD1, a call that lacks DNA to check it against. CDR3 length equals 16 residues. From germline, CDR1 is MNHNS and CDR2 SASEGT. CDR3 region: CASRDARGDSGNTIYF.

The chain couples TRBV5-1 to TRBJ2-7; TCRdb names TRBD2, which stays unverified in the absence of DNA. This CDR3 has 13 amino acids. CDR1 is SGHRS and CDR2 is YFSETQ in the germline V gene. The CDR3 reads CASSKTTSDEQYF.

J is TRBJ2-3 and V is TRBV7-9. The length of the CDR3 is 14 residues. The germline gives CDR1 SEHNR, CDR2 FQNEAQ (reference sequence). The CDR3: CASSNRTSGNTQYF.

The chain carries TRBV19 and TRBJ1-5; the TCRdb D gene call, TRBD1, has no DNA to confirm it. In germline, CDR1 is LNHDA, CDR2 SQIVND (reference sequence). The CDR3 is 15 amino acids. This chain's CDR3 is CASSIDKSGHQPQHF.

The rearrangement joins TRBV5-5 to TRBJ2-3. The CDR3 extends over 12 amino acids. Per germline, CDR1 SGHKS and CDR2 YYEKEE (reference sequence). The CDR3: CASSLEIDTQYF.

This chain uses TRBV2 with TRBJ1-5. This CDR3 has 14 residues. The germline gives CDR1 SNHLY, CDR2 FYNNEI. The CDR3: CASSEVQNNQPQHF.

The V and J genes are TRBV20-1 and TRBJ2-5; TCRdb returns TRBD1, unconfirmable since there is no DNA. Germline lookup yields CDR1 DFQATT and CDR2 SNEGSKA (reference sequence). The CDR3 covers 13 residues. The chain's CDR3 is CSARALRDETQYF.

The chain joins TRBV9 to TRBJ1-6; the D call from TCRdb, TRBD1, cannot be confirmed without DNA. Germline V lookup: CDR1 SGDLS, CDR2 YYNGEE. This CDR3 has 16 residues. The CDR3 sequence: CASSAYTGTDNSPLHF.

Here the CDR3 reads CASSSVDPPYYEQYF. V usage is TRBV7-9 and J usage is TRBJ2-7; the TCRdb call, TRBD1, lacks DNA for checking. CDR3 size: 15 residues. Germline lookup yields CDR1 SEHNR and CDR2 FQNEAQ (reference sequence).

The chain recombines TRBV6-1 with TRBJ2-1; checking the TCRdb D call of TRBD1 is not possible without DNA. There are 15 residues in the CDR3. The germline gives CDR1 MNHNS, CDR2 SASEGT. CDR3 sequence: CASWAGRGVYNEQFF.

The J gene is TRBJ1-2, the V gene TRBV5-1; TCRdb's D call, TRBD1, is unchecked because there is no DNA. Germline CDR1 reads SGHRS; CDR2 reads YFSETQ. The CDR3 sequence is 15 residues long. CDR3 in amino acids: CASSLAGSPQYGYTF.

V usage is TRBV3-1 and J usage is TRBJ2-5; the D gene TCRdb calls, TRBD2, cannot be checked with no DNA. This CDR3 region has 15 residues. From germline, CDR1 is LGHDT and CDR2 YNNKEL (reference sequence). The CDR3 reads CASSQELAGEETQYF.

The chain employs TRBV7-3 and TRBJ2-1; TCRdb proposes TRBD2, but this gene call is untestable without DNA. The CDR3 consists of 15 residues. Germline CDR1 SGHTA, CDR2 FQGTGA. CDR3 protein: CASSLMRAGYNEQFF. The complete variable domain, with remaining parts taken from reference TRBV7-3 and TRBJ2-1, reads GAGVSQTPSNKVTEKGKYVELRCDPISGHTALYWYRQSLGQGPEFLIYFQGTGAADDSGLPNDRFFAVRPEGSVSTLKIQRTERGDSAVYLCASSLMRAGYNEQFFGPGTRLTVL.

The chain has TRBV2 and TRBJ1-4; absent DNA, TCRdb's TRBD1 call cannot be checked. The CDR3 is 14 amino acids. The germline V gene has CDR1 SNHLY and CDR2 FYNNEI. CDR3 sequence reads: CASSAGGAAEKLFF.

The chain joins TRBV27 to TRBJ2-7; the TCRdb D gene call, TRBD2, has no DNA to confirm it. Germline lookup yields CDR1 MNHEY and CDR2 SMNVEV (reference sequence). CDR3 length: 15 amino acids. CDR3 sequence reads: CASSLSWGLDTEQYF.

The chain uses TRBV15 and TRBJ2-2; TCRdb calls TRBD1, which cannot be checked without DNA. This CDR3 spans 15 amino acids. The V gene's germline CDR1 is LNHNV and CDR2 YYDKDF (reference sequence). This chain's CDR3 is CATSSPTGGAGELFF.

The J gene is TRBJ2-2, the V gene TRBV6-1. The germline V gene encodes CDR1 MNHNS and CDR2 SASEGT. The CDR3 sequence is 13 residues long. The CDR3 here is CASSEVPAGELFF.

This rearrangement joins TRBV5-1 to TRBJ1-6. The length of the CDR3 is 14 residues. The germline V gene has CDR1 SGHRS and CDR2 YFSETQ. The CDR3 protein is CASSRSGSGSPLHF. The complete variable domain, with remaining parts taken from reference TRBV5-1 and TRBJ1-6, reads KAGVTQTPRYLIKTRGQQVTLSCSPISGHRSVSWYQQTPGQGLQFLFEYFSETQRNKGNFPGRFSGRQFSNSRSEMNVSTLELGDSALYLCASSRSGSGSPLHFGNGTRLTVT.

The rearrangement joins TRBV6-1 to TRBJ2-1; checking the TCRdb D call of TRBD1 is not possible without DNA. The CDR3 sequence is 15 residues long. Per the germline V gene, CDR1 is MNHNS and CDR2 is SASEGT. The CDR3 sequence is CASSEGGQGLNEQFF.